The clone carrying this TCR beta chain was seen more than once but under ten times. Its antigen remains unknown. The record originates from a study of cytomegalovirus exposure and HLA in healthy donors. Germline CDR1 is MNHEY and CDR2 is SMNVEV (reference sequence). The J segment lost 3 bases and the V segment lost 8 bases, leaving 8 bases of the junction unmatched. The CDR3 contains 14 residues. It was with 60 Vbeta and 13 Jbeta primers that the PCR ran. Clones were sequenced by immunoSEQ multiplex PCR, and TCRdb holds only the in-frame ones, with some missing. There are about 240,000 clones in the sample; 81% occur only once, and 8% lies in the top ten. Notes on the study in general: In vitro testing confirmed three CMV-associated chains as specific for CMV antigens.

Material: PBMCs. The receptor was derived from a woman aged 55-69 years in good health and CMV-seropositive. V gene TRBV27 combines with J gene TRBJ2-7, with 9 positions matching TRBD1. DNA for the CDR3: TGTGCCAGCGGGGACAGGGACGTCTTCTACGAGCAGTACTTC. Translated: CASGDRDVFYEQYF.